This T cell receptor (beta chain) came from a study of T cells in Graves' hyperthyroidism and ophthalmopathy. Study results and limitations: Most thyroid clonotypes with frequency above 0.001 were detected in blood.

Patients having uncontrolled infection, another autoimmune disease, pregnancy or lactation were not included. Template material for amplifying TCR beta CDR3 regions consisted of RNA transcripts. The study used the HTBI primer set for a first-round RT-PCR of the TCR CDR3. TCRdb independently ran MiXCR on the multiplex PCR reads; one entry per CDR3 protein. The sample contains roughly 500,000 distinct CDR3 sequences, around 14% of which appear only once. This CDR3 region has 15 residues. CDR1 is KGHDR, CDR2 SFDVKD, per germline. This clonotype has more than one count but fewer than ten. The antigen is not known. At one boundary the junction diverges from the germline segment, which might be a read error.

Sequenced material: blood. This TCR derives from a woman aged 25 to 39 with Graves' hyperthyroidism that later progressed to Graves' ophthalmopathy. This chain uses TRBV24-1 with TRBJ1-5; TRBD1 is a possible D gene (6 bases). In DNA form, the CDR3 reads TGTGCCACCAGTGATCCCCGGACAGATAATCATCCCCAGCATTTT. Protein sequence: CATSDPRTDNHPQHF.